This T cell receptor beta chain was found in a study of blood T cell repertoires in COVID-19. As for the study in general: COVID-19 samples, acute and convalescent, were from the United States, Italy and Spain.

Authors' analysis steps: From reference gene primer amplification, estimates of nucleated cell counts were derived. The repertoire was sequenced with immunoSEQ multiplex PCR; TCRdb's copy has only in-frame clones and lacks some. V, J and clone size derive from that table, while D and trimming were established from the DNA sequence. Of roughly 450,000 clones detected, around 91% appear once; the ten largest clones hold 0.6%. Across over 20 US areas, participants ranged in age from about 18 to 90 years. Recovered status applied to Cohort 3 donors who had two consecutive negative PCRs. It also applied to those with clearance or with symptom resolution. CDR3 size: 14 residues.

Material: PBMCs or T cells enriched from blood (not recorded which). The TCR sequence derives from a young man who had recovered from COVID-19. This chain joins TRBV7-5 and TRBJ1-5. TRBV7-5 is a pseudogene locus. CDR3 nucleotides: TGTGTCAGAAGCTTACGGCAGACTGATCAGCCCCAGCATTTT. Translation: CVRSLRQTDQPQHF.